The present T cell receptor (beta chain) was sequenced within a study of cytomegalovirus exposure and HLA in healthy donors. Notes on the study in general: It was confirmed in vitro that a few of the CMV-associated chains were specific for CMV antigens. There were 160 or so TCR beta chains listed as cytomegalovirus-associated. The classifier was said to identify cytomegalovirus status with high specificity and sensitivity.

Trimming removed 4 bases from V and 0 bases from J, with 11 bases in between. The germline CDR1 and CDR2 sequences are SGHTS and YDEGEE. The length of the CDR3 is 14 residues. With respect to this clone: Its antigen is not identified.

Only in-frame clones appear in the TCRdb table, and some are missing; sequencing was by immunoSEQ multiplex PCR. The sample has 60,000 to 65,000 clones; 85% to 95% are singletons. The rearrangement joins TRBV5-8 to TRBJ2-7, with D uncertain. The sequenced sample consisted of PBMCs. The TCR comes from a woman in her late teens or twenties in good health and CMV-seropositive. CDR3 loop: CASSGQASSYEQYF. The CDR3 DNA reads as TGTGCCAGCAGCGGCCAGGCGAGCTCCTACGAGCAGTACTTC.